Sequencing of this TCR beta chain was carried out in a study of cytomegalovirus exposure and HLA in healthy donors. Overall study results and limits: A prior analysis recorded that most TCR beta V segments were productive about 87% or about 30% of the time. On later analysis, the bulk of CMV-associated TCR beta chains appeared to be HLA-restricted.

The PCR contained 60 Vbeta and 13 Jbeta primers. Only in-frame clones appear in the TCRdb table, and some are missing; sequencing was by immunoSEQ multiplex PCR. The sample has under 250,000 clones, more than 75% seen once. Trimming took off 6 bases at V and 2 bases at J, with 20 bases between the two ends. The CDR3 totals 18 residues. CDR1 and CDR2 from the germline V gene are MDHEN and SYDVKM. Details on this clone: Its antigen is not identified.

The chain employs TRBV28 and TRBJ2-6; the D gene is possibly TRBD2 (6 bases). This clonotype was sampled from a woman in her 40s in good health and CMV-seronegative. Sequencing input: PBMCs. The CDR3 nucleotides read TGTGCCAGCAGAGCTCCCGGTTTGGGGGGTACTGGGGCCAACGTCCTGACTTTC. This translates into CASRAPGLGGTGANVLTF.